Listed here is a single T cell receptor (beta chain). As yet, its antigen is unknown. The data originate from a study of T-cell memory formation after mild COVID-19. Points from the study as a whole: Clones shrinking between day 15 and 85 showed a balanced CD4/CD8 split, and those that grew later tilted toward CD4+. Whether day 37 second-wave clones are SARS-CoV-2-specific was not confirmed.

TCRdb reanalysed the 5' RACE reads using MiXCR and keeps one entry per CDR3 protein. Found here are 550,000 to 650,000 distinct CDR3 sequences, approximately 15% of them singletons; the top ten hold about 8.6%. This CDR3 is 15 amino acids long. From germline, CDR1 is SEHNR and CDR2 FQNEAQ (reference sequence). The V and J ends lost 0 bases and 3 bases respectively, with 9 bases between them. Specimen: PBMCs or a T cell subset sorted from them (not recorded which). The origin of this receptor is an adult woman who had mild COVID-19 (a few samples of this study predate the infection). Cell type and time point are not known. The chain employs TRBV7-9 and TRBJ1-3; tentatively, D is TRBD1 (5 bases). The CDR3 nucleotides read TGTGCCAGCAGCTTAGCAGCCAGGGATGGAAACACCATATATTTT. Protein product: CASSLAARDGNTIYF.